The 11 T cell receptor beta chains below come from one sample, sequenced in a study of cytomegalovirus exposure and HLA in healthy donors. Some clones are missing from TCRdb's copy, which holds only in-frame ones; the method was immunoSEQ multiplex PCR. The sample has tens of thousands of clones; about 97% are singletons. The sample consisted of PBMCs. The receptors were sampled from a man aged 30 to 45 in good health and CMV-seropositive.

This rearrangement joins TRBV28 to TRBJ1-2; no firm D call. V was pared by 6 bases and J by 0 bases, with 11 bases between. The CDR3 length is 14 residues. Germline V lookup: CDR1 MDHEN, CDR2 SYDVKM. The CDR3 DNA is TGTGCCAGCAGAGAAGACACTGCTAACTATGGCTACACCTTC. Translating it yields CASREDTANYGYTF.

This clone has just a few counts. This chain uses TRBV18 with TRBJ2-2; TRBD2 might be the D (6 bases). Trimming removed 5 bases from V and 2 bases from J, with 15 bases in between. The CDR3 totals 16 residues. Germline loops: CDR1 KGHSH, CDR2 LQKENI. The CDR3 here is CASSGIGTPNTGELFF. In DNA form, the CDR3 reads TGTGCCAGCTCAGGAATCGGGACTCCAAACACCGGGGAGCTGTTTTTT. Drawing the rest from reference TRBV18 and TRBJ2-2, the complete variable domain is NAGVMQNPRHLVRRRGQEARLRCSPMKGHSHVYWYRQLPEEGLKFMVYLQKENIIDESGMPKERFSAEFPKEGPSILRIQQVVRGDSAAYFCASSGIGTPNTGELFFGEGSRLTVL.

V and J are TRBV10-1 and TRBJ2-7; a weak D match, TRBD2 (6 bases). V gave up 6 bases and J gave up 1 base, with 16 bases separating them. The CDR3 is 15 residues long. Germline CDR1 is WNHNN and CDR2 is SYGVQD (reference sequence). The CDR3 reads CASSLRLEGSYEQYF. The DNA of the CDR3 is TGCGCCAGCAGCCTCCGGCTGGAGGGGTCCTACGAGCAGTACTTC.

The chain is built from TRBV11-1 and TRBJ2-7; 10 bases fit TRBD1. J was trimmed by 3 bases and V by 4 bases; bases with no gene match: 3. CDR3 length equals 14 residues. Germline CDR1 and CDR2: SGHAT and FQDESV (reference sequence). This chain's CDR3 is CASSYRDRGYEQYF. The CDR3, as DNA: TGTGCCAGCAGCTACCGGGACAGGGGCTACGAGCAGTACTTC.

V gene TRBV7-2 combines with J gene TRBJ1-1; 8 bases are shared with TRBD1. CDR1 is SGHTA and CDR2 is FQGNSA in the germline V gene. V shed 5 bases, J shed 10 bases, and the junction held 12 bases outside the gene matches. The CDR3 is made up of 14 amino acids. CDR3 residues: CASSPPRQGNVAFF. The DNA of the CDR3 is TGTGCCAGCAGCCCCCCCCGACAGGGGAATGTAGCTTTCTTT.

For this clone: At one of its ends the junction is not consistent with the germline gene, which may arise from a read error. The gene calls are TRBV7-7 and TRBJ2-2, with 7 bases identical to TRBD2. The CDR3 contains 15 residues. Germline V gene sequence: CDR1 SSHAT, CDR2 FNYEAQ (reference sequence). The CDR3 region has the DNA TGTGCTAGCAGCCAAGGACTAGGCCTGACCGGGGAGCTGTTTTTT. This codes for CASSQGLGLTGELFF.

The CDR3 spells CASSSTFGGSGYEQYF. The CDR3 DNA reads TGTGCCAGCAGCAGTACCTTCGGGGGGTCCGGGTACGAGCAGTACTTC. The chain joins TRBV11-1 to TRBJ2-7; 7 nucleotides align to TRBD2. Germline CDR1 is SGHAT and CDR2 is FQDESV (reference sequence). The CDR3 runs 16 residues. V lost 5 bases and J lost 4; bases outside the gene matches: 14.

This clone was counted once. The junction does not match germline at one end; this may be a read error. The chain carries TRBV7-7 and TRBJ2-2; 7 bases fit TRBD1. The CDR3 is 13 amino acids. CDR1 is SSHAT, CDR2 FNYEAQ, per germline (reference sequence). The CDR3 here is CASRDSRTGELFF. The CDR3, as DNA: TGTGCTAGCAGGGACAGTCGTACCGGGGAGCTGTTTTTT.

V gene TRBV7-9 combines with J gene TRBJ2-2, with D possibly being TRBD2 (6 bases). CDR1 is SEHNR, CDR2 FQNEAQ, per germline (reference sequence). The CDR3 covers 14 residues. V gave up 10 bases and J gave up 0 bases, with 12 bases separating them. The CDR3 sequence is CATKLASNTGELFF. CDR3 sequence (DNA): TGTGCCACGAAGCTAGCGTCGAACACCGGGGAGCTGTTTTTT.

The chain is built from TRBV10-2 and TRBJ1-2; D is ambiguous. The CDR3 has 13 residues. V lost 3 bases and J 4 bases, leaving 9 bases between the germline ends. The germline V gene encodes CDR1 WSHSY and CDR2 SAAADI. The chain's CDR3 is CASSDPGFYGYTF. In DNA form, the CDR3 reads TGCGCCAGCAGTGACCCGGGGTTCTATGGCTACACCTTC.

This chain joins TRBV5-8 and TRBJ2-2, with TRBD2 as a possible D gene (5 bases). The CDR3 has 15 residues. The V gene lost 6 bases and the J gene lost 5 bases, with 17 bases spanning the gap. Germline V gene lookup returns CDR1 SGHTS and CDR2 YDEGEE. CDR3 amino acids: CASTPQRMKTGELFF. The CDR3 coding sequence is TGTGCCAGCACACCCCAGCGGATGAAGACCGGGGAGCTGTTTTTT.